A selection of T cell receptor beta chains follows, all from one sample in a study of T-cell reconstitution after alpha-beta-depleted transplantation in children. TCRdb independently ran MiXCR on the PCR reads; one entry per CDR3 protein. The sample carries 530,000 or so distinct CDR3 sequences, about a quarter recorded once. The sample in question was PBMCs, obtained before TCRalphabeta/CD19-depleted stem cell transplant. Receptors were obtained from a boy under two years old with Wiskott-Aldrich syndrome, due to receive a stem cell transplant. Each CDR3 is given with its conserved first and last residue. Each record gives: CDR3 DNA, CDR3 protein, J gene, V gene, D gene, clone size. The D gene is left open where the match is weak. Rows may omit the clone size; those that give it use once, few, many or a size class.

TGCGCCAGCAGCTTGATCGGGGGGCGAAATGAGCAGTTCTTC CASSLIGGRNEQFF TRBJ2-1 TRBV5-1 . few
TGTGCCAGCAGGTACGGCGGGAACCAGCCCCAGCATTTT CASRYGGNQPQHF TRBJ1-5 TRBV12-3/TRBV12-4 . few
TGTGCCAGCAGCTTAAGGGGCAGGGGGCTCGTGGCAGATACGCAGTATTTT CASSLRGRGLVADTQYF TRBJ2-3 TRBV11-2 TRBD1 .
TGCAGTGCTAGGGGGGACAGGGCACGCTCACCCCTCCACTTT CSARGDRARSPLHF TRBJ1-6 TRBV20-1 TRBD1 few
TGTGCCAGCAGTTTATTGCCAGGGGAGACCCAGTACTTC CASSLLPGETQYF TRBJ2-5 TRBV12-3/TRBV12-4 . .
TGTGCCAGCAGTGGGAACAGGGAATACGGCAATCAGCCCCAGCATTTT CASSGNREYGNQPQHF TRBJ1-5 TRBV12-3/TRBV12-4 . once
TGTGCCAGCAGCTTAGATCTTATACGTACCGATGAGCAGTTCTTC CASSLDLIRTDEQFF TRBJ2-1 TRBV11-2 . few
TGCAGCGTTGTTAGGGACAGGACCGTTGTAAACTATGGCTACACCTTC CSVVRDRTVVNYGYTF TRBJ1-2 TRBV29-1 TRBD1 .
TGTGCCAGTAGTATTGATAACAATGAGCAGTTCTTC CASSIDNNEQFF TRBJ2-1 TRBV19 . few
TGTGCCAGCAGCCAAGGAGAGATGCAGACAGATACGCAGTATTTT CASSQGEMQTDTQYF TRBJ2-3 TRBV4-2 . .
TGCAGTGCTAGAGATCCAGGGCCTCTCTCCTACGAGCAGTACTTC CSARDPGPLSYEQYF TRBJ2-7 TRBV20-1 . .
TGTGCCAGCAGCCCGAAGACGGATGGCTACACCTTC CASSPKTDGYTF TRBJ1-2 TRBV7-2 . many
TGCAGTGCTAGTGCCCCGGGACCCTCACTCTTCTACAATGAGCAGTTCTTC CSASAPGPSLFYNEQFF TRBJ2-1 TRBV20-1 . .
TGCGCCAGCAGCCCAGGAGCAGGACTAGCGGGAGGGAAGTCCTACAATGAGCAGTTCTTC CASSPGAGLAGGKSYNEQFF TRBJ2-1 TRBV5-1 TRBD2 .
TGCGCCAGCAGCTTGAGAGGAGGGCGTCAAGAGACCCAGTACTTC CASSLRGGRQETQYF TRBJ2-5 TRBV5-1 . .
TGTGCCTGGAATCTAAGGGGGCTAGATACGCAGTATTTT CAWNLRGLDTQYF TRBJ2-3 TRBV30 TRBD1 .
TGTGCCAGTAGTAGGACAGGGAATGAGCAGTTCTTC CASSRTGNEQFF TRBJ2-1 TRBV19 TRBD1 few
TGCGCCAGCAGCGTGGCGGCCCCCCAAGAGACCCAGTACTTC CASSVAAPQETQYF TRBJ2-5 TRBV5-1 . .
TGTGCCAGCACCCGTGGCCGGGATACCTACAATGAGCAGTTCTTC CASTRGRDTYNEQFF TRBJ2-1 TRBV12-3/TRBV12-4 . .
TGTGCCAGCAGCAACCGGACAGGGTATACCTATGGCTACACCTTC CASSNRTGYTYGYTF TRBJ1-2 TRBV7-2 TRBD1 few